Listed below are T cell receptor beta chains from one sample, sequenced in a study of T cell repertoires in cytomegalovirus infection. TCRdb fed the reads into MiXCR, producing one record per CDR3 protein. The table lists 55,000 to 85,000 distinct CDR3 sequences, just under 4% of them singletons, with less than 25% in the top ten. Sequenced material: PBMCs. Source of these receptors: a human donor in good health (CMV status not recorded). Some clones in this sample may be carry-over from other donors' samples. Both conserved end residues are part of each CDR3. A D gene is named only where the DNA matches it firmly. Only some rows state a clone size, as once, few, many or a class for expanded clones.

TGTGCCAGCAGTTTCGAACAGGGTCGGGTAACCTACGAGCAGTACTTC | CASSFEQGRVTYEQYF | many | TRBJ2-7 | TRBV28 | .
TGTGCCAGCAGCTTATTTACCGGGGAGCTGTTTTTT | CASSLFTGELFF | many | TRBJ2-2 | TRBV7-2 | .
TGTGCCACCGAATCCCCCCCGCCTGCGGGCTACGAGCAGTACTTC | CATESPPPAGYEQYF | many | TRBJ2-7 | TRBV28 | .
TGTGCCAGCAGCTTAGTACTAGCGGGGGGAGATACGCAGTATTTT | CASSLVLAGGDTQYF | many | TRBJ2-3 | TRBV7-2 | TRBD2
TGTGCCAGCAGCTTATCGGGGGGATTGGATGAGCAGTTCTTC | CASSLSGGLDEQFF | many | TRBJ2-1 | TRBV7-2 | TRBD2
TGTGCCAGCGAAACTCGGACAGGCGTACAAGAGACCCAGTACTTC | CASETRTGVQETQYF | many | TRBJ2-5 | TRBV2 | TRBD1
TGTGCCAGCAGCTTGGGACTAGCGGACTACAATGAGCAGTTCTTC | CASSLGLADYNEQFF | many | TRBJ2-1 | TRBV7-2 | TRBD2
TGTGCCAGCAGCTCCATACCCTCTAGCGGGACTAACACCGGGGAGCTGTTTTTT | CASSSIPSSGTNTGELFF | many | TRBJ2-2 | TRBV7-2 | TRBD2
TGTGCCAGCAGCAAGACTAGCGGGGGTGAGCAGTTCTTC | CASSKTSGGEQFF | many | TRBJ2-1 | TRBV6-2/TRBV6-3 | TRBD2
TGCAGTGCTAGTCCGGGCCGGAGCTACTACGAGCAGTACTTC | CSASPGRSYYEQYF | many | TRBJ2-7 | TRBV20-1 | .
TGTGCCAGCAGCCCCGGGACTAGCGGGGGGAGGAAGCAGTACTTC | CASSPGTSGGRKQYF | many | TRBJ2-7 | TRBV7-8 | TRBD2
TGTGCCAGCAGCTTCCTGGAGGGCGAGCAGTACTTC | CASSFLEGEQYF | few | TRBJ2-7 | TRBV7-6 | .
TGCAGTGCTAGTCGCCAGATTGGGACTGAAGCTTTCTTT | CSASRQIGTEAFF | . | TRBJ1-1 | TRBV20-1 | .
TGTGCCAGCAGCTCCGACAGGGTCAAGGGCTACACCTTC | CASSSDRVKGYTF | . | TRBJ1-2 | TRBV7-9 | TRBD1
TGTGCCAGCAGCGTAGCACCGGGAGGGCAGTACTTC | CASSVAPGGQYF | many | TRBJ2-7 | TRBV7-2 | TRBD2
TGTGCCAGCAGTTACGTAGCGCCGGGACAGGGTTATACTGAAGCTTTCTTT | CASSYVAPGQGYTEAFF | many | TRBJ1-1 | TRBV6-5 | TRBD1
TGTGCCAGTAGTGGGCAGGGCTACAATGAGCAGTTCTTC | CASSGQGYNEQFF | many | TRBJ2-1 | TRBV19 | .
TGTGCCAGCAGCTCAATGGGCCAGGGTGGTGAAGCTTTCTTT | CASSSMGQGGEAFF | few | TRBJ1-1 | TRBV7-9 | .
TGCAGCGTTCGGAGGAACTACAATGAGCAGTTCTTC | CSVRRNYNEQFF | many | TRBJ2-1 | TRBV29-1 | .
TGTGCCAGCAGCTTAGTAATCGGGTCGAGGACTGAAGCTTTCTTT | CASSLVIGSRTEAFF | many | TRBJ1-1 | TRBV7-2 | .
TGTGCCAGCAGCTTATTAGACAGACCCTACGAGCAGTACTTC | CASSLLDRPYEQYF | many | TRBJ2-7 | TRBV7-6 | .
TGTGCCAGCAGCCCCCACAATGAGCAGTTCTTC | CASSPHNEQFF | many | TRBJ2-1 | TRBV7-2 | .